This TCR beta chain was sequenced for a study of cytomegalovirus exposure and HLA in healthy donors. To note about this clone: Its antigen is unidentified.

Notes on the study in general: From TCR beta sequences, most subjects' HLA-A and HLA-B alleles were reportedly predicted accurately.

The PCR had 60 Vbeta and 13 Jbeta primers. Assay: immunoSEQ multiplex PCR; the TCRdb copy retains only in-frame clones and omits some. In the table there are some 190,000 clones, over 65% of which are singletons. The CDR3 length is 13 residues. The germline gives CDR1 SGDLS, CDR2 YYNGEE. The V gene lost 3 bases and the J gene lost 2 bases, with 9 bases spanning the gap. This TCR was recovered from a man aged 18 to 30 in good health and CMV-seronegative. Sequencing input: PBMCs. The V and J genes are TRBV9 and TRBJ2-7, with TRBD2 as a possible D gene (5 bases). The DNA of the CDR3 is TGTGCCAGCAGCGGGGAGTACCCCTACGAGCAGTACTTC. This encodes CASSGEYPYEQYF.